This T cell receptor beta chain was sequenced during a study of STAT3 mutations in large granular lymphocyte leukemia. Study-level points and caveats: No sample exists from the first appearance of each clone. Variable sampling intervals and differing treatment regimens complicated linking therapy response to TCR clonal burden changes. At least one immunodominant TCR beta clonotype appeared in every T-cell large granular lymphocyte leukemia patient. All newly emerging clones after therapy were STAT3 wild type.

In the case of this clone: Its matching antigen is unknown.

Germline CDR1 reads SGHDN; CDR2 reads FVKESK. V was shortened by 3 bases and J by 4 bases, with 9 bases between the two germline ends. This CDR3 has 14 residues. Approximately 40,000 productive templates were obtained per sample on average. Here immunoSEQ multiplex PCR was the method, and the copy in TCRdb shows in-frame clones only, minus some. The table includes tens of thousands of clones, about three quarters detected once. The receptor comes from a human donor with T large granular lymphocyte leukemia. Some clones in this sample may be carry-over from other donors' samples. Specimen: PBMCs. This chain connects TRBV14 to TRBJ1-4; perhaps TRBD1 as D (5 bases). The CDR3 sequence is CASSQTANNEKLFF. The CDR3, as DNA: TGTGCCAGCAGCCAGACAGCCAATAATGAAAAACTGTTTTTT.